This T cell receptor (beta chain) is from a study of shared clonotypes between healthy human individuals. Original analysis: Without quality scores, immunoSEQ junctional reads could not be filtered like full-length reads. Assay used: immunoSEQ multiplex PCR; TCRdb lists only in-frame clones, some missing. V and J calls plus clone size are reproduced from that table; the DNA served to infer D and trimming. The sample comprises about 2.4 million clones, approximately 93% of which are singletons, and roughly 0.39% rests with the top ten. In the CD4+ fraction, cells were divided into CD45RA+ naive and CD45RA-negative memory subsets. Whole-study findings and limits: Few donors limited the genetic and exposure-history diversity represented.

CDR1 KGHSH and CDR2 LQKENI come from the germline V gene. The CDR3 spans 13 residues. Trimming removed 0 bases at V and 1 base at J, with 4 bases between. There are a few counts of this clone. Antigen: not known. Other DNA sequences in this sample translate to the same CDR3. V usage is TRBV18 and J usage is TRBJ2-7; D is ambiguous. Sequencing was carried out using naive CD4+ T cells from PBMCs. Described subset: CD45RA+ positively selected. The clonotype originates from a man aged 18 to 29 in good health. Some clones in this sample may be carry-over from other donors' samples. CDR3 DNA: TGTGCCAGCTCACCACCGTCGTCCTACGAGCAGTACTTC. Translating gives CASSPPSSYEQYF.